This TCR beta chain is drawn from a study of blood T cell repertoires in COVID-19 (TCRdb year 2020). Background on the whole study: Collaborator samples came from the United States, Italy and Spain and covered acute and convalescent phases of COVID-19. The prospective study material was composed of cDNA or gDNA derived from T cells, B-cell-depleted T cells, or PBMCs. The dataset comprised deeply sampled blood TCRbeta repertoires from subjects exposed to, actively infected with, or recovered from COVID-19. The repertoires were made available in a free public database intended to serve as a resource for research on the immune response to SARS-CoV-2. The samples were drawn from the first 160 participants of the ongoing ImmuneRACE study and from more than 1,000 subjects provided by 6 global collaborators. A de-identified subject ID, COVID-19 status, age in years and sex were almost always included in the sample metadata. Where HLA class I and class II types were available, the types were taken from metadata supplied by the sample provider, not from assay-based typing.

The immunoSEQ Assay, a bias-controlled multiplex PCR, was used to amplify TCRbeta CDR3 regions from genomic DNA. Per the authors' processing: Within the assay, amplification of reference gene primers was used to estimate how many nucleated cells each sample contained. To quantify the absolute abundance of each unique TCRbeta CDR3 rearrangement, sequence reads were collapsed and filtered. For each sample, productive Simpson clonality was calculated as the square root of Simpson's diversity index across productive rearrangements. The immuneACCESS repertoire file appears here via TCRdb, limited to in-frame rearrangements. These files lack a portion of the clones; in checked studies, under half of the deficit traces to unresolved V genes, and the cause of the others is not known. The D gene and trimming were derived from the DNA, and the V and J assignments and clone size from that table. This sample holds just under 150,000 clones; roughly 84% were observed only once. In total, the top ten clones hold approximately 5% of the sample.

Study-wide findings and limitations: The amount of clinical and demographic metadata varied by source and participant and was provided uncurated.

Collaborating institutions collected whole blood in K2EDTA tubes following their own protocols. For TCRbeta analysis, collaborator samples were shipped as frozen whole blood, as isolated PBMCs, or as DNA extracted from either sample type. The germline V gene yields MNHEY for CDR1 and SVGAGI for CDR2. The cysteine opens and the phenylalanine closes a CDR3 of 13 amino acids. Only the CDR3 portion is preserved as DNA: 39 bases, with reading frame beginning at the first base. Trimming takes 11 bases from V and 2 bases from J, and the germline ends sit 13 bases apart. Points on this clone: The target of this receptor is not known. The input lacks base qualities; no much larger clone sits a single base away.

The sample taken for sequencing was peripheral blood. The rearranged chain carries TRBV6-5 and TRBJ1-5; possibly the D gene is TRBD1, per 5 matching bases. The clonotype originates from a human donor in a cohort sampled during active COVID-19. The CDR3 protein is CAGNTRGNQPQHF. The nucleotide sequence is TGTGCCGGTAACACCAGGGGCAATCAGCCCCAGCATTTT.